This T cell receptor beta chain originates from a study of radiotherapy plus CTLA-4 blockade in lung cancer (dated by TCRdb to between 2017 and 2018). Regarding the complete study: Objective responses occurred in 18% of enrolled patients, and 31% achieved disease control. General findings and caveats noted by the study authors: Early dynamic changes in blood T cell clones, together with increased serum interferon-beta after radiation, were reported as the strongest predictors of response. TCR clones derived from tumors expanded in peripheral blood after treatment with radiotherapy and ipilimumab.

Library generation was performed with the immunoSEQ multiplex PCR assay. This is the immuneACCESS table as TCRdb keeps it, with only in-frame sequences that have V and J called. A part of the clones is gone; compared with another copy, unresolved V genes explain less than half, and the rest is unexplained. This sample comprises roughly 100,000 clones, roughly 80% of them detected only once. The ten top clones hold 20% to 30% of the sample. In this study, focal radiation therapy paired with CTLA-4 blockade (ipilimumab) was tested in patients who had chemo-refractory metastatic non-small-cell lung cancer. In regard to this clone: Its binding antigen is unknown. Per-base quality was not reported, and no clone a single base away is much larger than it.

Material: peripheral blood, obtained from a patient treated with radiotherapy plus ipilimumab. The receptor was derived from a human donor with non-small cell lung cancer that progressed on radiotherapy plus ipilimumab.

The nucleotide sequence is TGTGCCAGTCTACCAGGGGGACGATTCACAACTAATGAAAAACTGTTTTTT. Translated, this is CASLPGGRFTTNEKLFF. The chain is made from TRBV2 and TRBJ1-4; TRBD1 fits 7 bases in the junction. Its CDR3 holds 17 amino acids, cysteine through phenylalanine. The kept DNA is CDR3 alone, 51 bases in frame from the first base. The junction shows trimming of 9 bases on V and 0 bases on J, and the gene matches do not reach 13 bases of it. Via the germline V gene, CDR1 is SNHLY and CDR2 FYNNEI.